The next 22 T cell receptor beta chains were all read from a single sample in a study of beta chain features in type 1 diabetes. The isolated RNA, all of it, was reverse transcribed, so expressed TCRB transcripts were what got sequenced. Sequencing used immunoSEQ multiplex PCR; TCRdb keeps in-frame clones, though not all of them. Of hundreds of thousands of clones listed, over 65% are singletons. Sample: naive CD4+ T cells from blood. The source is a man aged 25 to 45 in good health.

Turning to this clone: This specimen includes other DNA sequences encoding the same CDR3. The rearrangement links TRBV29-1 to TRBJ2-3; D unclear. The CDR3 runs 12 residues. V was shortened by 4 bases and J by 1 base, with 6 bases between the two germline ends. Per germline, CDR1 SQVTM and CDR2 ANQGSEA. The CDR3: CSVVRGTDTQYF. In DNA form, the CDR3 reads TGCAGCGTTGTTCGGGGCACAGATACGCAGTATTTT.

As concerns this clone: Other DNA sequences in the sample encode the same CDR3. The chain recombines TRBV4-3 with TRBJ2-5; D unclear. V was shortened by 0 bases and J by 5 bases, with 7 bases between the two germline ends. The CDR3 is 13 residues long. CDR1 is LGHNA and CDR2 is YSLEER in the germline V gene. The CDR3 region is CASSQDRRETQYF. Written as DNA, the CDR3 is TGCGCCAGCAGCCAAGATCGCCGGGAGACCCAGTACTTC.

V is TRBV18 and J is TRBJ1-5; TRBD1 might be the D (6 bases). The V gene lost 6 bases and the J gene lost 5 bases, with 11 bases spanning the gap. CDR3 length equals 13 residues. CDR1 KGHSH and CDR2 LQKENI come from the germline V gene. This CDR3 reads CASSAKGDQPQHF. CDR3 nucleotide sequence: TGTGCCAGCTCGGCTAAGGGGGATCAGCCCCAGCATTTT.

V gene TRBV30 combines with J gene TRBJ1-1; TRBD1 might be the D (5 bases). Trimming removed 4 bases from V and 3 bases from J, with 15 bases in between. The CDR3 length is 14 residues. Looked up from germline, CDR1 is GTSNPN and CDR2 is SVGIG (reference sequence). In DNA, the CDR3 is TGTGCCTGGACTCCCAGGGCCTCCTACACTGAAGCTTTCTTT. As protein: CAWTPRASYTEAFF.

The chain links TRBV30 to TRBJ2-7; 10 nucleotides align to TRBD2. CDR3 length: 15 amino acids. The V gene end was trimmed by 0 bases and the J gene end by 9 bases; junction bases not matched to a gene: 11. Germline lookup yields CDR1 GTSNPN and CDR2 SVGIG (reference sequence). CDR3 protein: CAWSVGLAGENRQYF. The CDR3 DNA reads as TGTGCCTGGAGTGTAGGGCTAGCGGGAGAGAATCGGCAGTACTTC.

The V and J genes are TRBV29-1 and TRBJ1-1; 11 positions match TRBD1. The junction had 5 bases not matched to a gene; V was cut back by 7 bases and J by 10 bases. Germline CDR1 reads SQVTM; CDR2 reads ANQGSEA. The CDR3 totals 11 residues. CDR3: CSAWTGGLAFF. The CDR3 region has the DNA TGCAGCGCATGGACAGGGGGCTTAGCTTTCTTT. Based on the CDR3 plus reference TRBV29-1 and TRBJ1-1, the full variable domain is SAVISQKPSRDICQRGTSLTIQCQVDSQVTMMFWYRQQPGQSLTLIATANQGSEATYESGFVIDKFPISRPNLTFSTLTVSNMSPEDSSIYLCSAWTGGLAFFGQGTRLTVV.

V usage is TRBV29-1 and J usage is TRBJ2-3; 10 nucleotides match TRBD2. Germline CDR1 SQVTM, CDR2 ANQGSEA. The CDR3 runs 16 residues. J gave up 3 bases and V 7 bases, and 13 bases lay outside the gene matches. The chain's CDR3 is CSATSIAGGPTDTQYF. The CDR3 nucleotides read TGCAGCGCTACTTCTATAGCGGGGGGCCCGACAGATACGCAGTATTTT.

This chain connects TRBV11-2 to TRBJ2-5; D tentatively fits TRBD1 or TRBD2 (5 bases each). The germline gives CDR1 SGHAT, CDR2 FQNNGV. The CDR3 extends over 16 amino acids. The V and J ends lost 5 bases and 4 bases respectively, with 20 bases between them. The chain's CDR3 is CASSVRTGTAGETQYF. The DNA of the CDR3 is TGTGCCAGCAGCGTCCGAACCGGGACCGCTGGAGAGACCCAGTACTTC.

In the case of this clone: At one end the junction does not follow the germline gene, possibly because of a read error. This chain connects TRBV30 to TRBJ1-1; D gene unclear. The CDR3 consists of 13 residues. CDR1 and CDR2 (germline): GTSNPN, SVGIG (reference sequence). For the CDR3, the DNA is TGTGCCTGGAGTCCCACGGGGAACGCTGAAGCTTTCTTT. Encoded protein: CAWSPTGNAEAFF. The full variable domain, rest sourced from reference TRBV30 and TRBJ1-1, is SQTIHQWPATLVQPVGSPLSLECTVEGTSNPNLYWYRQAAGRGLQLLFYSVGIGQISSEVPQNLSASRPQDRQFILSSKKLLLSDSGFYLCAWSPTGNAEAFFGQGTRLTVV.

The chain is built from TRBV9 and TRBJ2-3, with 9 positions matching TRBD1. V lost 2 bases and J lost 2; bases outside the gene matches: 6. Germline V CDR1 and CDR2: SGDLS, YYNGEE. The CDR3 totals 16 residues. CDR3 sequence (DNA): TGTGCCAGCAGCGTCCGGACAGGGGCCTTCACAGATACGCAGTATTTT. Its translation: CASSVRTGAFTDTQYF. Together with reference TRBV9 and TRBJ2-3, the CDR3 gives the full variable domain: DSGVTQTPKHLITATGQRVTLRCSPRSGDLSVYWYQQSLDQGLQFLIQYYNGEERAKGNILERFSAQQFPDLHSELNLSSLELGDSALYFCASSVRTGAFTDTQYFGPGTRLTVL.

This clone was counted only a few times. V gene TRBV7-2 combines with J gene TRBJ2-3; TRBD1 agrees at 8 bases. In germline, CDR1 is SGHTA, CDR2 FQGNSA. J lost 5 bases, V lost 4 bases, and 8 bases had no gene match. This CDR3 has 15 residues. CDR3 sequence reads: CASSSQGAWIDTQYF. Written as DNA, the CDR3 is TGTGCCAGCAGCTCCCAGGGGGCCTGGATAGATACGCAGTATTTT.

CDR3 protein: CASSRGGLGSDTQYF. The CDR3 DNA sequence: TGCGCCAGCAGCCGAGGGGGACTCGGTTCGGATACGCAGTATTTT. V and J are TRBV4-3 and TRBJ2-3, with D perhaps being TRBD1 or TRBD2 (6 bases each). V gave up 4 bases and J gave up 6 bases, with 17 bases separating them. In germline, CDR1 is LGHNA, CDR2 YSLEER. CDR3 length: 15 amino acids.

V and J are TRBV29-1 and TRBJ1-1; D possibly corresponds to TRBD1 (5 bases). The CDR3 sequence is 14 residues long. V was shortened by 3 bases and J by 3 bases, with 14 bases between the two germline ends. Germline-derived CDR1 and CDR2 are SQVTM and ANQGSEA. For the CDR3, the DNA is TGCAGCGTTGAGGGGCAGATTGGCGACACTGAAGCTTTCTTT. It specifies CSVEGQIGDTEAFF.

The chain employs TRBV5-4 and TRBJ2-3; 8 bases match TRBD2. J lost 5 bases, V lost 2 bases, and 10 bases had no gene match. Germline V gives CDR1 SGHNT, CDR2 YYREEE (reference sequence). This CDR3 spans 16 amino acids. CDR3 residues: CASSLPEGAGVDTQYF. CDR3 nucleotides: TGTGCCAGCAGCTTACCCGAGGGAGCGGGAGTAGATACGCAGTATTTT.

CDR3 sequence: CASSTRPNSGEQFF. The CDR3 nucleotides are TGTGCCAGCAGTACGAGACCAAATTCGGGAGAGCAGTTCTTC. The chain carries TRBV2 and TRBJ2-1, with D possibly TRBD2 on 5 matching bases. The CDR3 spans 14 residues. Trimming pared 5 bases from V and 10 bases from J, leaving 18 bases between. Germline CDR1 SNHLY, CDR2 FYNNEI.

V gene TRBV7-2 combines with J gene TRBJ2-3; tentatively, D is TRBD1 (5 bases). V was clipped by 1 base and J by 3 bases, with 8 bases between them. The CDR3 covers 14 residues. The germline V gene encodes CDR1 SGHTA and CDR2 FQGNSA. The DNA for the CDR3 is TGTGCCAGCAGCTTAGTTCCAGGGACAGATACGCAGTATTTT. Translated, it gives CASSLVPGTDTQYF.

This clone was detected a few times. This sample also contains other DNA sequences that code for the same CDR3. The rearrangement uses TRBV30 and TRBJ2-3, with D unclear. The CDR3 totals 11 residues. The germline V gene encodes CDR1 GTSNPN and CDR2 SVGIG (reference sequence). Deletions cut 0 bases from V and 5 bases from J, with 3 bases between. CDR3 residues: CAWSVLDTQYF. Here the CDR3 DNA reads TGTGCCTGGAGTGTACTAGATACGCAGTATTTT.

V usage is TRBV28 and J usage is TRBJ2-7; weak D call: TRBD1 (6 bases). Germline V gene lookup returns CDR1 MDHEN and CDR2 SYDVKM. CDR3 size: 15 residues. Trimming took 7 bases from V and 6 from J, leaving 22 bases between them. In nucleotides, the CDR3 is TGTGCCAGCACTCAACCTCCTGGAGCGACAGGCGAGCAGTACTTC. Translation: CASTQPPGATGEQYF.

This clone occurred a few times. The same CDR3 can be traced to other DNA sequences in this sample. J is TRBJ1-1 and V is TRBV30; tentative D call: TRBD1 (5 bases). V shed 1 base and J shed 3 bases, with 9 bases lying between them. The CDR3 length is 13 residues. Germline loops: CDR1 GTSNPN, CDR2 SVGIG (reference sequence). In DNA form, the CDR3 reads TGTGCCTGGAGTGGAAGGGGAGACACTGAAGCTTTCTTT. Translation: CAWSGRGDTEAFF.

This chain links TRBV14 with TRBJ2-1; D is possibly TRBD1 or TRBD2 (5 bases each). The CDR3 length is 16 residues. V lost 0 bases to trimming and J lost 3 bases, with 12 bases between them. Looked up from germline, CDR1 is SGHDN and CDR2 is FVKESK. CDR3 sequence (DNA): TGTGCCAGCAGCCAAGACTCCGGGACGGTCTACAATGAGCAGTTCTTC. Translation gives CASSQDSGTVYNEQFF.

This clone was found a few times. The chain employs TRBV29-1 and TRBJ2-7, with D perhaps being TRBD1 or TRBD2 (5 bases each). V was cut by 7 bases and J by 2 bases, with 18 bases left in between. The CDR3 has 14 amino acids. CDR1 is SQVTM, CDR2 ANQGSEA, per germline. CDR3 loop: CSARGVSGTYEQYF. CDR3 bases: TGCAGCGCCCGAGGGGTGAGCGGTACCTACGAGCAGTACTTC.

CDR3 sequence: CASSTDRGSYNEQFF. The DNA for the CDR3 is TGTGCCAGCAGTACGGACAGGGGCTCCTACAATGAGCAGTTCTTC. The rearrangement joins TRBV6-6 to TRBJ2-1; 9 bases are a match to TRBD1. The germline CDR1 and CDR2 sequences are MNHNY and SVGAGI (reference sequence). This CDR3 has 15 amino acids. Trimming cost V 5 bases and J 0 bases; bases outside gene matches: 2.